The source of this TCR beta chain is a study of kidney transplant recipient with SARS-CoV-2 infection. Using its own MiXCR run on the reads, TCRdb lists one record per CDR3 protein. The profile shows 200,000 to 250,000 distinct CDR3 sequences, under 30% of them singletons. There are many counts of this clonotype. V was shortened by 5 bases and J by 4 bases, with 23 bases between the two germline ends. This CDR3 comprises 17 residues. This clonotype originated in a male patient in his thirties who had COVID-19 and was a kidney transplant recipient. Some T cells may be the graft donor's. The sample was a blood sample, taken at baseline and on day 111 from a kidney transplant recipient. The rearrangement links TRBV7-1 to TRBJ1-2; D is ambiguous. TRBV7-1 is classed as an ORF, of uncertain function. CDR3: CASSRVYHEGKTYGYTF. CDR3 nucleotides: TGTGCCAGCAGCCGCGTTTATCACGAGGGAAAGACCTATGGCTACACCTTC.